Below are 28 T cell receptor beta chains sequenced from a single sample in a study of human T cells and chemical hapten exposure. TCRdb re-called the RACE reads through MiXCR, storing one row per CDR3 protein. This sample has tens of thousands of distinct CDR3 sequences; about 7% occur once, and the top ten carry 1.5% to 2%. Sample time point: pre-sensitization, week 0. Treatment of the sample: therapeutic diphenylcyclopropenone sensitization with weekly scalp DPC. Sample: whole blood, taken in connection with sensitization to the hapten diphenylcyclopropenone (DPC). These receptor sequences come from a woman in her thirties with alopecia areata. Some clones in this sample may be carry-over from other donors' samples.

This clonotype was recorded only once. A much larger clone differs from this one at a single base, so this may be a read error. The rearrangement joins TRBV20-1 to TRBJ2-5; 8 nucleotides align to TRBD2. CDR1 DFQATT and CDR2 SNEGSKA come from the germline V gene (reference sequence). The J segment lost 4 bases and the V segment lost 3 bases, leaving 7 bases of the junction unmatched. The CDR3 contains 14 residues. The CDR3 region is CSARYSGEGETQYF. The CDR3, as DNA: TGCAGTGCTAGGTATAGCGGGGAAGGAGAGACCCAGTACTTC.

At least ten counts were recorded for this clonotype. The chain couples TRBV19 to TRBJ1-5, with TRBD1 as a possible D gene (5 bases). CDR3 length equals 13 residues. Germline V lookup: CDR1 LNHDA, CDR2 SQIVND (reference sequence). V was trimmed by 5 bases and J by 5 bases, leaving 10 bases between them. DNA of the CDR3: TGTGCCAGTAGTCCCGACAGTGATCAGCCCCAGCATTTT. Translating gives CASSPDSDQPQHF.

This clonotype was detected ten times or more. The chain has TRBV12-5 and TRBJ1-2; TRBD1 aligns across 9 bases. J was trimmed by 6 bases and V by 1 base; bases with no gene match: 3. Germline values: CDR1 LGHNT, CDR2 FRNRAP. The CDR3 sequence is 14 residues long. CDR3 sequence: CASGLDTGGNGYTF. The CDR3 region has the DNA TGTGCTAGTGGTTTGGATACAGGGGGCAATGGCTACACCTTC.

This clonotype occurred many times. This rearrangement joins TRBV19 to TRBJ1-5; 7 bases are shared with TRBD1. The CDR3 sequence is 13 residues long. Germline V gives CDR1 LNHDA, CDR2 SQIVND (reference sequence). The junction had 3 bases not matched to a gene; V was cut back by 8 bases and J by 2 bases. The chain's CDR3 is CASSDRGNQPQHF. The DNA for the CDR3 is TGTGCCAGTTCTGACAGGGGCAATCAGCCCCAGCATTTT. The full variable domain, completed using reference TRBV19 and TRBJ1-5, is DGGITQSPKYLFRKEGQNVTLSCEQNLNHDAMYWYRQDPGQGLRLIYYSQIVNDFQKGDIAEGYSVSREKKESFPLTVTSAQKNPTAFYLCASSDRGNQPQHFGDGTRLSIL.

This clonotype was picked up many times. The chain's CDR3 is CASSFWSGDDQPQHF. The CDR3, as DNA: TGTGCCAGCAGTTTTTGGTCGGGGGATGATCAGCCCCAGCATTTT. This rearrangement joins TRBV12-3 or TRBV12-4 to TRBJ1-5, with a weak D call TRBD1 (5 bases). The CDR3 length is 15 residues. V lost 3 bases to trimming and J lost 5 bases, with 14 bases between them.

The chain combines TRBV3-1 with TRBJ1-5; a weak D match, TRBD1 (6 bases). CDR1 and CDR2 from the germline V gene are LGHDT and YNNKEL (reference sequence). Trimming took off 1 base at V and 3 bases at J, with 13 bases between the two ends. The CDR3 has 16 residues. Here the CDR3 DNA reads TGTGCCAGCAGCCAAGGGCTGGGGGCGGCCAATCAGCCCCAGCATTTT. Protein product: CASSQGLGAANQPQHF.

The sample holds many counts of this clonotype. The V and J genes are TRBV29-1 and TRBJ1-3; no reliable D call. This CDR3 has 13 residues. V lost 7 bases to trimming and J lost 4 bases, with 14 bases between them. From germline, CDR1 is SQVTM and CDR2 ANQGSEA. The CDR3 loop reads CSAERGTGNTIYF. The CDR3 DNA is TGCAGCGCGGAACGGGGAACGGGAAACACCATATATTTT. The entire variable domain, with the rest obtained from reference TRBV29-1 and TRBJ1-3, is as follows: SAVISQKPSRDICQRGTSLTIQCQVDSQVTMMFWYRQQPGQSLTLIATANQGSEATYESGFVIDKFPISRPNLTFSTLTVSNMSPEDSSIYLCSAERGTGNTIYFGEGSWLTVV.

The sample holds many counts of this clonotype. The chain recombines TRBV5-1 with TRBJ2-1, with TRBD1 matching over 9 bases. CDR3 length: 15 residues. CDR1 is SGHRS, CDR2 YFSETQ, per germline. Trimming cost V 7 bases and J 4 bases; bases outside gene matches: 9. CDR3 nucleotides: TGCGCCAGCCTAGTAGGGACAGGGCCATACAATGAGCAGTTCTTC. This encodes CASLVGTGPYNEQFF.

This clonotype was seen many times. This sequence joins TRBV20-1 and TRBJ1-2; maybe TRBD1 (6 bases). Trimming removed 3 bases at V and 5 bases at J, with 16 bases between. This CDR3 has 14 residues. The germline V gene encodes CDR1 DFQATT and CDR2 SNEGSKA (reference sequence). The chain's CDR3 is CSASGGSSTYGYTF. In nucleotides, the CDR3 is TGCAGTGCTAGTGGGGGCAGTTCTACTTATGGCTACACCTTC.

This clonotype was observed at least ten times. The rearrangement links TRBV6-5 to TRBJ2-7, with D perhaps matching TRBD2 (5 bases). This CDR3 has 12 amino acids. Germline V lookup: CDR1 MNHEY, CDR2 SVGAGI. The V end was cut by 6 bases, the J end by 0 bases, with 6 bases between. CDR3 loop: CASSGDSYEQYF. The CDR3 region has the DNA TGTGCCAGCAGCGGGGACTCCTACGAGCAGTACTTC.

This clonotype appeared a few times. The V call is TRBV29-1, the J call TRBJ2-5; D not resolved. The V end was cut by 7 bases, the J end by 4 bases, with 4 bases between. The V gene's germline CDR1 is SQVTM and CDR2 ANQGSEA. The CDR3 consists of 9 residues. The CDR3 DNA is TGCAGCGCCAGAGAGACCCAGTACTTC. Encoded protein: CSARETQYF.

The chain links TRBV18 to TRBJ1-6; D is possibly TRBD1 (5 bases). CDR1 KGHSH and CDR2 LQKENI come from the germline V gene. V was pared by 3 bases and J by 4 bases, with 10 bases between. CDR3 size: 15 residues. The CDR3 is CASSPQGSYNSPLHF. The CDR3, as DNA: TGTGCCAGCTCACCCCAGGGTTCTTATAATTCACCCCTCCACTTT.

This clonotype has a handful of counts. The rearrangement joins TRBV20-1 to TRBJ1-4, with 9 positions matching TRBD1. Trimming removed 3 bases from V and 5 bases from J; junction bases left unmatched: 10. CDR1 is DFQATT, CDR2 SNEGSKA, per germline (reference sequence). This CDR3 contains 16 residues. CDR3 in DNA: TGCAGTGCTAGCGGCCGGTGGACAGGGGAAAATGAAAAACTGTTTTTT. Protein: CSASGRWTGENEKLFF.

This sequence joins TRBV3-1 and TRBJ1-4; TRBD1 aligns across 7 bases. CDR1 is LGHDT and CDR2 is YNNKEL in the germline V gene (reference sequence). The V segment lost 6 bases and the J segment 7 bases; nucleotides outside the gene matches: 2. CDR3 length equals 12 residues. The CDR3 region is CASSQGGEKLFF. The DNA of the CDR3 is TGTGCCAGCAGTCAGGGGGGTGAAAAACTGTTTTTT.

This clonotype has a count of ten or more. V usage is TRBV29-1 and J usage is TRBJ1-3; D ambiguous. This CDR3 is 12 amino acids long. V lost 5 bases and J 1 base, leaving 6 bases between the germline ends. Germline CDR1 is SQVTM and CDR2 is ANQGSEA. CDR3 nucleotide sequence: TGCAGCGTTTCGTGGTCTGGAAACACCATATATTTT. Translated, it gives CSVSWSGNTIYF.

V and J are TRBV3-1 and TRBJ2-3; a weak D match, TRBD1 (6 bases). The V end lost 5 bases, the J end lost 0 bases, and 18 bases lay between the germline ends. CDR1 LGHDT and CDR2 YNNKEL come from the germline V gene (reference sequence). The CDR3 contains 17 residues. CDR3 sequence reads: CASSKFRDTSSTDTQYF. The DNA of the CDR3 is TGTGCCAGCAGCAAATTTCGGGACACCTCTAGCACAGATACGCAGTATTTT.

This clonotype was seen more than once but under ten times. V and J are TRBV19 and TRBJ1-3; D not certain. CDR3 length equals 14 residues. Germline CDR1 reads LNHDA; CDR2 reads SQIVND (reference sequence). Trimming shortened V by 8 bases and J by 0 bases, and 11 bases separated the two germline ends. The DNA of the CDR3 is TGTGCCAGTGTGGCGCGGGACTCTGGAAACACCATATATTTT. Its protein is CASVARDSGNTIYF.

This clonotype was seen ten or more times. The chain employs TRBV7-9 and TRBJ2-2, with TRBD1 matching over 9 bases. V shed 5 bases and J 6 bases; nucleotides not matched to a gene: 10. CDR1 SEHNR and CDR2 FQNEAQ come from the germline V gene (reference sequence). CDR3 size: 16 residues. CDR3 amino acids: CASSLYRGLLAGELFF. In DNA, the CDR3 is TGTGCCAGCAGCCTCTACAGGGGGCTACTGGCCGGGGAGCTGTTTTTT. The full variable domain, rest sourced from reference TRBV7-9 and TRBJ2-2, is DTGVSQNPRHKITKRGQNVTFRCDPISEHNRLYWYRQTLGQGPEFLTYFQNEAQLEKSRLLSDRFSAERPKGSFSTLEIQRTEQGDSAMYLCASSLYRGLLAGELFFGEGSRLTVL.

This clonotype was seen at least ten times. This chain uses TRBV20-1 with TRBJ2-5, with D possibly being TRBD1 or TRBD2 (6 bases each). Trimming stripped 8 bases from V and 5 bases from J, with 30 bases between. Germline loops: CDR1 DFQATT, CDR2 SNEGSKA (reference sequence). CDR3 size: 17 residues. The CDR3 spells CSSGPQGIAVVKETQYF. The CDR3 DNA is TGCAGTTCAGGCCCTCAGGGGATAGCGGTCGTGAAGGAGACCCAGTACTTC.

This chain links TRBV27 with TRBJ2-7; D is unclear. V dropped 3 bases and J dropped 5 bases, with 11 bases sitting between them. Germline values: CDR1 MNHEY, CDR2 SMNVEV (reference sequence). The CDR3 spans 13 residues. CDR3 sequence (DNA): TGTGCCAGCAGTTTTATACAGTCCCACGAGCAGTACTTC. Amino acid sequence: CASSFIQSHEQYF.

This clonotype has a count of ten or more. This sequence joins TRBV4-2 and TRBJ1-1; 7 positions agree with TRBD1. The V segment lost 0 bases and the J segment 1 base; nucleotides outside the gene matches: 5. The V gene's germline CDR1 is LGHNA and CDR2 YNFKEQ. The CDR3 runs 16 residues. The CDR3 coding sequence is TGTGCCAGCAGCCAAGATCCCGACAGGGAGAACACTGAAGCTTTCTTT. Protein: CASSQDPDRENTEAFF.

This clonotype was seen a single time. This may come from a read error, since a much larger clone is one base off. The chain is built from TRBV25-1 and TRBJ1-2; TRBD1 aligns across 10 bases. Trimming took 4 bases from V and 7 from J; bases not matched to a gene: 6. CDR3 size: 14 residues. Germline V gene data show CDR1 as MGHDK and CDR2 as SYGVNS. CDR3 nucleotides: TGTGCCAGCAGTGGACGGGGACAGGGGTCTGGCTACACCTTC. It codes for CASSGRGQGSGYTF.

This clonotype was recorded many times. The chain recombines TRBV29-1 with TRBJ1-1; no clear D gene. In germline, CDR1 is SQVTM, CDR2 ANQGSEA. There are 14 residues in the CDR3. The V end was cut by 5 bases, the J end by 0 bases, with 13 bases between. The CDR3 sequence is CSVSGAGMNTEAFF. The CDR3 coding sequence is TGCAGCGTTAGCGGCGCCGGCATGAACACTGAAGCTTTCTTT.

This clonotype was seen at least ten times. The rearrangement joins TRBV25-1 to TRBJ2-6; TRBD1 matches at 9 bases. The J segment lost 0 bases and the V segment lost 0 bases, leaving 6 bases of the junction unmatched. There are 19 residues in the CDR3. Looked up from germline, CDR1 is MGHDK and CDR2 is SYGVNS. The CDR3 is CASSEYTGGSLSGANVLTF. In DNA, the CDR3 is TGTGCCAGCAGTGAATATACAGGGGGCTCCCTCTCTGGGGCCAACGTCCTGACTTTC.

In DNA form, the CDR3 reads TGTGCCATCAGTCGTCCGGGACAGGGGTACGAGCAGTACTTC. It translates to CAISRPGQGYEQYF. The J gene is TRBJ2-7, the V gene TRBV10-3, with 10 positions matching TRBD1. Germline V CDR1 and CDR2: ENHRY, SYGVKD. The junction had 5 bases not matched to a gene; V was cut back by 5 bases and J by 4 bases. CDR3 length: 14 amino acids.

The chain is built from TRBV6-5 and TRBJ1-5, with 8 positions matching TRBD1. This CDR3 region has 12 residues. Trimming removed 9 bases from V and 5 bases from J; junction bases left unmatched: 3. Per the germline V gene, CDR1 is MNHEY and CDR2 is SVGAGI. CDR3 nucleotide sequence: TGTGCCAGTAAACAGGGGGATCAGCCCCAGCATTTT. It codes for CASKQGDQPQHF.

This clonotype was found many times. The V call is TRBV5-1, the J call TRBJ2-3, with no clear D. The CDR3 has 16 residues. V gave up 4 bases and J gave up 6 bases, with 21 bases separating them. Germline V gives CDR1 SGHRS, CDR2 YFSETQ. CDR3 sequence: CASSMDVGFVGDTQYF. The CDR3 coding sequence is TGCGCCAGCAGCATGGATGTGGGCTTCGTCGGGGATACGCAGTATTTT.

Ten or more counts support this clonotype. The genes are TRBV2 and TRBJ2-3; TRBD2 aligns across 9 bases. V trimming: 7 bases; J trimming: 2 bases; junction bases outside the gene matches: 19. CDR1 SNHLY and CDR2 FYNNEI come from the germline V gene. The CDR3 is 19 residues long. CDR3 protein: CASTRRASGAGENTDTQYF. CDR3 DNA sequence: TGTGCCAGCACCCGTCGCGCTAGCGGGGCCGGGGAAAACACAGATACGCAGTATTTT.